Reported below is one T cell receptor (beta chain). Its antigen remains undetermined. This sample is drawn from a study of cytomegalovirus exposure and HLA in healthy donors (dated by TCRdb to about 2017). In the study overall: An earlier analysis of approximately 550 of the donors reported approximately 270 Gb of sequence data and some 100 million unique TCR beta sequences from 190 million or so T cells. Roughly 300 gigabases of sequencing data and tens of millions of unique TCR sequences were included in an early release covering about 620 HLA-typed donors. The genetic ancestry cluster associated with self-reported Caucasian donors included around four fifths of the 300 to 400 genotyped donors. The study aimed to test whether cataloging public T cell receptors could reveal signatures of past pathogen exposure. Using immunosequencing, the study profiled T cell repertoires from about 620 subjects and related those repertoires to cytomegalovirus serostatus. Along with the approximately 650-subject first cohort, a separate validation cohort of around 110 different subjects was used. To predict cytomegalovirus infection status, the study combined high-throughput TCR immunosequencing, statistical association of individual TCRs with disease status, and machine learning. A later analysis re-analyzed previously published TCR beta repertoires from 666 donors and added high-resolution HLA genotyping to study TCR occurrence patterns. Rather than drawing on any new phenotypic data, the later analysis identified candidate immune exposures from TCR beta sequences and the way those sequences occurred across donors. An earlier analysis of roughly 580 of the donors used high-throughput TCR beta sequencing to judge whether each TCR beta V gene segment behaved as functional or pseudogenic. Alongside the repertoire data, information on donor age, sex, ethnicity and CMV serostatus was compiled. A later genetic analysis took genome-wide SNP genotypes for about 65% of the 666 donors and used that subset as a discovery cohort. Every repertoire in the discovery cohort had been generated on one and the same sequencing platform. Both class I and class II loci were covered by HLA typing, at four-digit resolution. Typing coverage differed by locus: A, B, C, DRB1 and DQB1 were typed in about 620-630 donors, DQA1 in roughly 510, DPA1 in over 600, and DPB1 in just under 480. Because of strong linkage in the cohort, roughly five DR-DQ haplotypes were treated as single units for association and clustering. Among roughly 370 genotyped donors of the cohort, an average of approximately 240,000 unique TCR beta nucleotide sequences were sequenced per donor, 15% to 20% of them non-productive. General study outcomes and caveats: The classifier was reported to diagnose cytomegalovirus status with high specificity and sensitivity in both the original cohort and the validation cohort. According to the authors, the approach could potentially be generalized to other disease states and immunological phenotypes. A later analysis found that HLA-associated TCR beta chains were more clonally expanded and had lower generation probabilities than equally common non-associated chains. Because HLA typing was missing for some donors at each locus, association tests included only the typed subset. When HLA alleles, especially DR and DQ, strongly co-occurred, attributing TCR associations to individual alleles was difficult. Across donors, most TCR sequences were observed very rarely, whereas some public TCRs were present in many individuals. Compared with the 666-donor mean, donors in an Asian-associated ancestry cluster had fewer N-insertions in productive TCRs, according to a later genetic analysis. Three of the identified cytomegalovirus-associated TCR beta chains were confirmed in vitro to be specific for cytomegalovirus antigens. A later analysis reported that several top co-occurrence clusters appeared linked to parvovirus B19, influenza, CMV and Epstein-Barr virus. This cohort had only TCR beta chains sequenced, and the lack of alpha or paired-chain data limited which features could be detected. Some IMGT-functional V segments, including TRBV6-2 and TRBV6-3, could not be distinguished by the 87-base-pair reads and were therefore excluded. An earlier analysis of approximately 570 of the donors showed that most TCR beta V segments appeared in productive rearrangements either about 90% or about 30% of the time, which broadly matched IMGT annotations. A further reported finding was that TCR beta sequences accurately predicted the HLA-A and HLA-B alleles for most subjects in the first cohort. In the study, around 150 TCR beta chains were listed as associated with cytomegalovirus. In a later analysis, most CMV-associated TCR beta chains were found to appear HLA-restricted, with HLA associations seemingly driven largely by CMV exposure. V-gene and J-gene trimming of TCR beta chains was associated with a missense DCLRE1C variant in a later genetic analysis, and the association was replicated in an independent cohort. Roughly uniform sequencing depth across donors was assumed in presence/absence analyses, although this assumption may not hold. CMV serostatus was the only immune exposure information available for the cohort. Because counts were too low, about 17 rarely observed V segments, including chromosome 9 orphons, were excluded from the earlier analysis of 587 of the donors. The sequencing pipeline was judged likely to have produced a cluster of highly shared sequence variants as a technical artifact. A later analysis associated 15,000 to 20,000 TCR beta sequences with specific HLA alleles at a false discovery rate of 0.05. In a later analysis, the rate of TCR association differed among HLA loci, with DRB1 alleles having the most associated TCRs and HLA-C alleles having the fewest. Linkage disequilibrium might explain the correlated functional status among segregating V segments, but an unknown experimental factor could not be excluded.

The cohort consisted of approximately 670 healthy bone marrow donors. Cohort members were all nominally healthy when sampled, although unrecorded immune exposures were likely present. The donor tested CMV seronegative and was one of the 352 seronegative cohort members. Each donor provided a peripheral blood sample, and peripheral blood mononuclear cells were used for TCR beta sequencing. Genomic DNA was extracted from the blood cell samples with the Qiagen DNeasy Blood Extraction Kit. Trimmed from V: 4 bases; trimmed from J: 3 bases; junction bases lacking a gene match: 8. From the cysteine up to the phenylalanine, the CDR3 has a length of 16 residues. Only the CDR3 part of the read is kept: 48 bases, read in frame from the first base. CDR1 and CDR2 were assigned from the germline V gene as LGHNA and YSLEER. Library prep was done by the immunoSEQ multiplex PCR assay. A mixture of 60 forward primers for TCR Vbeta segments and 13 reverse primers for TCR Jbeta segments was used in the multiplex PCR. A multiplex PCR assay on genomic DNA amplified the CDR3 region of rearranged TCR beta genes. The Illumina HiSeq System was used to sequence the amplified TCR beta libraries as 87-base-pair reads. For the original study's pipeline: A later analysis counted some 80 million unique TCR beta chains across the 550 to 750 repertoires, and 9 million to 14 million of these chains were shared by at least two donors. Raw reads were error-corrected and collapsed into unique sequences by a nearest-neighbor algorithm in which closely related sequences were merged to remove PCR and sequencing errors. To assign V, D and J gene segments, CDR3 sequences were aligned to IMGT reference sequences. For a sequence to be retained, at least a six-nucleotide match to both a V gene segment and a J gene segment was required. Rearrangements were classified as productive when the CDR3 lacked stop codons and remained in frame with V and J, and all other rearrangements were classified as non-productive. CDR3 was defined by IMGT convention, running from the second conserved V-encoded cysteine to the conserved J-encoded phenylalanine. The earlier analysis of about 590 of the donors excluded sequences that lacked an unambiguous match to a single V gene segment. An earlier analysis of a few hundred of the donors called V segments functional above 56.7% productive rearrangements and segregating when the between-donor standard deviation exceeded 5%. A statistical classification framework was built to diagnose cytomegalovirus status from the catalog of TCR beta chain sequences. In a later analysis, TCR nucleotide sequences were compared against IMGT/GENE-DB human TR gene sequences so that V and J genes could be assigned. A later analysis assigned CDR3 sequences and most-parsimonious VDJ recombination scenarios with the TCRdist pipeline. In a later analysis, each TCR beta chain was defined by its CDR3 amino acid sequence together with its V-gene family, and reads without a unique V-gene family were excluded. In a later analysis, fewer than 600 highly shared, low-generation-probability nucleotide sequences were removed to address suspected cross-contamination and a sequencing artifact. A later analysis calculated a clonal expansion index for each public chain from normalized within-repertoire ranks of inferred template counts. In a later analysis, generation probabilities were computed with a VDJ recombination model fitted to out-of-frame rearrangements, and the resulting probabilities were checked against IGoR. In a later analysis, TCR-TCR, TCR-HLA and TCR-CMV co-occurrence was scored with hypergeometric tests, and a repertoire-size bias correction was applied to TCR pairs. False discovery rates were estimated in a later analysis by permuting HLA or CMV assignments 20 times. A later analysis grouped co-occurring TCRs with DBSCAN, adding TCRdist sequence similarity when clustering within HLA-allele-positive subsets. Repertoires with fewer than 30,000 or more than 120,000 public chains, plus five repertoires with anomalous nucleotide sharing, were excluded from co-occurrence clustering. TCRdb obtained this table from immuneACCESS and retained in-frame rearrangements with V and J assigned. These tables miss some clones; where compared with another copy, unresolved V genes account for less than half of the shortfall, and the remainder is unexplained. V and J calls and clone size are given by that table; D and trimming were obtained from the DNA. This sample's clone table shows tens of thousands of clones. About 2% of the sample is held by the ten biggest clonotypes.

Sequenced sample: PBMCs. The chain uses TRBV4-3 and TRBJ2-7; 11 of the junction bases match TRBD2. The receptor comes from a female donor in good health and CMV-seronegative. The CDR3 in this case is CASSPRLAGSFYEQYF. The DNA is as follows: TGCGCCAGCAGCCCGCGACTAGCGGGGTCTTTCTACGAGCAGTACTTC.